The 32 T cell receptor beta chains given below trace back to one sample, sequenced in a study of cytomegalovirus exposure and HLA in healthy donors. TCRdb's table, derived via immunoSEQ multiplex PCR, lists solely in-frame clones and lacks some. The sample records tens of thousands of clones, 96% being singletons. The sample consisted of PBMCs. Receptors originate from a man aged 18 to 30 in good health and CMV-seropositive.

The rearrangement uses TRBV5-5 and TRBJ1-1, with TRBD1 as a possible D gene (5 bases). Germline V gene sequence: CDR1 SGHKS, CDR2 YYEKEE (reference sequence). There are 13 residues in the CDR3. V was clipped by 7 bases and J by 1 base, with 11 bases between them. In DNA, the CDR3 is TGTGCCAGCTCGTGGGGCAGGAACACTGAAGCTTTCTTT. It codes for CASSWGRNTEAFF.

The V and J genes are TRBV29-1 and TRBJ2-7, with D perhaps matching TRBD1 (7 bases). The V and J ends lost 8 bases and 1 base respectively, with 15 bases between them. The germline V gene encodes CDR1 SQVTM and CDR2 ANQGSEA. The CDR3 is 13 amino acids. The CDR3: CSIGGGKSYEQYF. DNA for the CDR3: TGCAGCATAGGGGGCGGGAAGTCCTACGAGCAGTACTTC.

The genes are TRBV30 and TRBJ2-7; possibly TRBD2 for D (6 bases). Germline values: CDR1 GTSNPN, CDR2 SVGIG (reference sequence). This CDR3 has 12 residues. V gave up 1 base and J gave up 5 bases, with 9 bases separating them. DNA for the CDR3: TGTGCCTGGAGTGAGCCGGGGGACGAGCAGTACTTC. Translation gives CAWSEPGDEQYF.

This clone appeared a few times. The rearrangement links TRBV5-8 to TRBJ2-7; D unresolved. Germline values: CDR1 SGHTS, CDR2 YDEGEE. There are 13 residues in the CDR3. The V and J ends lost 0 bases and 6 bases respectively, with 10 bases between them. The CDR3 loop is CASSLAESSEQYF. The CDR3 DNA reads TGTGCCAGCAGCTTGGCCGAGAGCTCCGAGCAGTACTTC.

The chain carries TRBV15 and TRBJ2-7, with D perhaps TRBD1 (5 bases). This CDR3 spans 15 amino acids. The ends were cut back, 4 bases at V and 4 bases at J, with 17 bases in the middle. Looked up from germline, CDR1 is LNHNV and CDR2 is YYDKDF (reference sequence). CDR3 nucleotide sequence: TGTGCCACCAGCATTCCAGGGAATCTCCCGTACGAGCAGTACTTC. This encodes CATSIPGNLPYEQYF.

This chain joins TRBV27 and TRBJ2-1; D is perhaps TRBD1 (5 bases). CDR1 and CDR2 (germline): MNHEY, SMNVEV (reference sequence). CDR3 length equals 15 residues. Trimming shortened V by 7 bases and J by 2 bases, and 15 bases separated the two germline ends. The CDR3 loop is CASMMSGSPYNEQFF. CDR3 coding DNA: TGTGCCAGCATGATGTCAGGGTCCCCCTACAATGAGCAGTTCTTC.

This chain links TRBV5-5 with TRBJ1-4; possible D gene TRBD1, 5 bases. Germline assignment: CDR1 SGHKS and CDR2 YYEKEE (reference sequence). This CDR3 is built from 15 residues. Trimming shortened V by 6 bases and J by 0 bases, and 12 bases separated the two germline ends. The DNA for the CDR3 is TGTGCCAGCACCCCAAGGACATCAACTAATGAAAAACTGTTTTTT. Translation: CASTPRTSTNEKLFF.

CDR3 residues: CASSSRQGAWNNEQFF. DNA of the CDR3: TGTGCCAGCAGCTCCAGACAGGGGGCTTGGAACAATGAGCAGTTCTTC. The rearrangement uses TRBV11-3 and TRBJ2-1; 10 bases fit TRBD1. The CDR3 contains 16 residues. Germline CDR1 SGHNT, CDR2 YENEEA. The V and J ends lost 4 bases and 5 bases, in that order; junction bases with no gene match: 8. The full variable domain, rest sourced from reference TRBV11-3 and TRBJ2-1, is EAGVVQSPRYKIIEKKQPVAFWCNPISGHNTLYWYLQNLGQGPELLIRYENEEAVDDSQLPKDRFSAERLKGVDSTLKIQPAELGDSAVYLCASSSRQGAWNNEQFFGPGTRLTVL.

The chain has TRBV29-1 and TRBJ2-2; 8 bases fit TRBD2. The CDR3 spans 16 residues. V dropped 5 bases and J dropped 0; count of bases not matched to a gene: 8. Germline CDR1 SQVTM, CDR2 ANQGSEA. CDR3 sequence (DNA): TGCAGCGTTTCTGGACTAGCCGAAACGAACACCGGGGAGCTGTTTTTT. The encoded protein is CSVSGLAETNTGELFF.

The rearrangement joins TRBV27 to TRBJ2-3, with 8 bases lining up with TRBD2. There are 15 residues in the CDR3. V shed 5 bases and J 1 base; nucleotides not matched to a gene: 5. In germline, CDR1 is MNHEY, CDR2 SMNVEV (reference sequence). CDR3 protein: CASSPRAGGTDTQYF. CDR3 DNA sequence: TGTGCCAGCAGTCCCCGAGCGGGAGGCACAGATACGCAGTATTTT.

This chain joins TRBV5-1 and TRBJ2-7, with 9 bases aligning to TRBD1. The CDR3 has 15 amino acids. V lost 0 bases and J lost 4; bases outside the gene matches: 5. Germline values: CDR1 SGHRS, CDR2 YFSETQ. CDR3 sequence (DNA): TGCGCCAGCAGCTTGGCCTTCGGACAGGGGTACGAGCAGTACTTC. This gives the protein CASSLAFGQGYEQYF. The full variable domain, its missing parts supplied by reference TRBV5-1 and TRBJ2-7, is KAGVTQTPRYLIKTRGQQVTLSCSPISGHRSVSWYQQTPGQGLQFLFEYFSETQRNKGNFPGRFSGRQFSNSRSEMNVSTLELGDSALYLCASSLAFGQGYEQYFGPGTRLTVT.

This clone was recorded only once. V gene TRBV6-1 combines with J gene TRBJ1-2; D gene uncertain. Trimming removed 10 bases at V and 4 bases at J, with 16 bases between. The CDR3 is 13 residues long. The V gene's germline CDR1 is MNHNS and CDR2 SASEGT. CDR3 in DNA: TGTGCCACCCTTCTGGAACCAGGCTATGGCTACACCTTC. It specifies CATLLEPGYGYTF.

The V and J genes are TRBV30 and TRBJ2-7; TRBD1 agrees at 8 bases. The CDR3 is 15 amino acids. Germline trimming cut 2 bases from V and 7 bases from J; bases unmatched to any gene: 13. Germline V gene lookup returns CDR1 GTSNPN and CDR2 SVGIG (reference sequence). The CDR3 region has the DNA TGTGCCTGGAGTATAGGGACAGGTAGTTTGGAAGAGCAGTACTTC. It specifies CAWSIGTGSLEEQYF. The full variable domain, with the rest looked up from reference TRBV30 and TRBJ2-7, is SQTIHQWPATLVQPVGSPLSLECTVEGTSNPNLYWYRQAAGRGLQLLFYSVGIGQISSEVPQNLSASRPQDRQFILSSKKLLLSDSGFYLCAWSIGTGSLEEQYFGPGTRLTVT.

On this clone itself: Sequence at one end of the junction differs from germline and may be a read error. The chain links TRBV6-5 to TRBJ2-7; 10 positions agree with TRBD2. The CDR3 has 14 amino acids. The germline V gene encodes CDR1 MNHEY and CDR2 SVGAGI. The CDR3 loop is CAFHAGTSEYAQYF. The CDR3 DNA reads as TGTGCCTTCCATGCCGGGACTAGCGAGTACGCGCAGTACTTC.

The V call is TRBV11-1, the J call TRBJ2-3, with TRBD2 as a possible D gene (6 bases). The V end was cut by 5 bases, the J end by 5 bases, with 17 bases between. Germline V gene data show CDR1 as SGHAT and CDR2 as FQDESV (reference sequence). This CDR3 comprises 15 residues. For the CDR3, the DNA is TGTGCCAGCAGCCCCTCTGGCGGGGAGGTAGATACGCAGTATTTT. Translating it yields CASSPSGGEVDTQYF.

This chain uses TRBV29-1 with TRBJ2-3; possible D gene TRBD2, 5 bases. The CDR3 length is 12 residues. With 6 bases removed from V and 3 bases from J, the gap between germline ends came to 10 bases. Germline CDR1 reads SQVTM; CDR2 reads ANQGSEA. CDR3 protein: CSVTAETDTQYF. In DNA form, the CDR3 reads TGCAGCGTAACAGCGGAGACAGATACGCAGTATTTT.

The J gene is TRBJ2-3, the V gene TRBV6-4, with 8 nucleotides matching TRBD1. There are 13 residues in the CDR3. CDR1 is MRHNA, CDR2 SNTAGT, per germline. V lost 2 bases and J lost 11; bases outside the gene matches: 6. CDR3 DNA sequence: TGTGCCAGCAGTGACCTCGGACAGGGCGGGCAGTATTTT. This sequence encodes CASSDLGQGGQYF.

The gene calls are TRBV5-1 and TRBJ2-7, with TRBD1 matching over 8 bases. From germline, CDR1 is SGHRS and CDR2 YFSETQ. The CDR3 is 16 amino acids. V lost 0 bases and J lost 3; bases outside the gene matches: 8. Written as DNA, the CDR3 is TGCGCCAGCAGCTTGGCCACCCGGGACAGGTACTACGAGCAGTACTTC. Residues: CASSLATRDRYYEQYF.

This chain connects TRBV19 to TRBJ2-6, with a weak D call TRBD1 (7 bases). V was clipped by 6 bases and J by 0 bases, with 15 bases between them. The germline V gene encodes CDR1 LNHDA and CDR2 SQIVND (reference sequence). This CDR3 is 17 amino acids long. The CDR3 DNA reads TGTGCCAGTAGGGTCCAGGGGGGCCTCTCTGGGGCCAACGTCCTGACTTTC. Translated, it gives CASRVQGGLSGANVLTF. Looking up the rest from reference TRBV19 and TRBJ2-6 gives the full variable domain: DGGITQSPKYLFRKEGQNVTLSCEQNLNHDAMYWYRQDPGQGLRLIYYSQIVNDFQKGDIAEGYSVSREKKESFPLTVTSAQKNPTAFYLCASRVQGGLSGANVLTFGAGSRLTVL.

V is TRBV7-9 and J is TRBJ2-3, with 12 bases matching TRBD1. Trimming cost V 4 bases and J 2 bases; bases outside gene matches: 7. This CDR3 is 17 amino acids long. Germline lookup yields CDR1 SEHNR and CDR2 FQNEAQ (reference sequence). CDR3 sequence: CASSSTGTGGFTDTQYF. CDR3 sequence (DNA): TGTGCCAGCAGCTCAACCGGGACAGGGGGCTTCACAGATACGCAGTATTTT.

V and J are TRBV30 and TRBJ1-2; possibly TRBD1 for D (5 bases). The CDR3 extends over 13 amino acids. Germline V gene sequence: CDR1 GTSNPN, CDR2 SVGIG (reference sequence). The ends were cut back, 2 bases at V and 1 base at J, with 8 bases in the middle. CDR3: CAWSPDSNYGYTF. The DNA of the CDR3 is TGTGCCTGGAGTCCCGACAGTAACTATGGCTACACCTTC.

This chain connects TRBV19 to TRBJ1-3; D perhaps matches TRBD1 (5 bases). The V and J ends lost 9 bases and 0 bases respectively, with 9 bases between them. The CDR3 has 13 amino acids. CDR1 and CDR2 (germline): LNHDA, SQIVND (reference sequence). CDR3 DNA: TGTGCCAGCCGACAGTTCTCTGGAAACACCATATATTTT. Its protein product is CASRQFSGNTIYF.

The chain links TRBV5-1 to TRBJ2-7; 7 positions agree with TRBD1. This CDR3 is built from 16 residues. Losses at the gene ends were 0 bases for V and 5 bases for J; bases not matched to a gene: 11. Germline-derived CDR1 and CDR2 are SGHRS and YFSETQ. CDR3 sequence (DNA): TGCGCCAGCAGCTTGGATTATGCAGGGGGTTTCAACGAGCAGTACTTC. As protein: CASSLDYAGGFNEQYF. Using reference TRBV5-1 and TRBJ2-7 for the parts outside the CDR3, the full variable domain is KAGVTQTPRYLIKTRGQQVTLSCSPISGHRSVSWYQQTPGQGLQFLFEYFSETQRNKGNFPGRFSGRQFSNSRSEMNVSTLELGDSALYLCASSLDYAGGFNEQYFGPGTRLTVT.

The table lists this clone with a count of one. The chain couples TRBV5-1 to TRBJ2-2, with D uncertain. Germline V gene lookup returns CDR1 SGHRS and CDR2 YFSETQ. This CDR3 comprises 14 residues. V gave up 4 bases and J gave up 3 bases, with 10 bases separating them. The CDR3 is CASSPLEDTGELFF. The CDR3 DNA follows: TGCGCCAGCAGCCCCCTCGAGGACACCGGGGAGCTGTTTTTT.

This chain joins TRBV10-3 and TRBJ2-7; 7 bases fit TRBD2. In germline, CDR1 is ENHRY, CDR2 SYGVKD. This CDR3 region has 15 residues. V shed 3 bases and J 3 bases; nucleotides not matched to a gene: 8. In DNA, the CDR3 is TGTGCCATCAGTGACCCTGCGCGGGACTACTACGAGCAGTACTTC. This translates into CAISDPARDYYEQYF.

The rearrangement joins TRBV28 to TRBJ2-2, with 10 positions matching TRBD2. The germline V gene encodes CDR1 MDHEN and CDR2 SYDVKM. The V gene end was trimmed by 7 bases and the J gene end by 4 bases; junction bases not matched to a gene: 9. The CDR3 is made up of 16 amino acids. CDR3 DNA sequence: TGTGCCAGCACCAACTTTCTAGCGGGAGTCACCGGGGAGCTGTTTTTT. Its protein product is CASTNFLAGVTGELFF.

This sequence joins TRBV19 and TRBJ2-1; D is possibly TRBD2 (5 bases). CDR3 size: 16 residues. Germline V gene data show CDR1 as LNHDA and CDR2 as SQIVND (reference sequence). Trimming stripped 5 bases from V and 6 bases from J, with 20 bases between. CDR3 sequence: CASSFGSAPLGNEQFF. Written as DNA, the CDR3 is TGTGCCAGTAGTTTTGGTAGCGCCCCCCTTGGCAATGAGCAGTTCTTC.

This chain links TRBV7-2 with TRBJ2-6; tentatively, D is TRBD2 (5 bases). Looked up from germline, CDR1 is SGHTA and CDR2 is FQGNSA. This CDR3 is built from 14 residues. V lost 5 bases, J lost 10 bases, and 15 bases lay in between. The CDR3 nucleotides read TGTGCCAGCAGCCCCGGGGAAGGTCTTAACGTCCTGACTTTC. It is translated as CASSPGEGLNVLTF.

The chain uses TRBV5-1 and TRBJ2-7; D is possibly TRBD2 (6 bases). Looked up from germline, CDR1 is SGHRS and CDR2 is YFSETQ. V was cut by 2 bases and J by 0 bases, with 15 bases left in between. The CDR3 runs 16 residues. The CDR3 spells CASSLGLSGLSYEQYF. The CDR3 DNA is TGCGCCAGCAGCTTAGGTCTCAGCGGGCTCTCCTACGAGCAGTACTTC. Using reference TRBV5-1 and TRBJ2-7 for the parts outside the CDR3, the full variable domain is KAGVTQTPRYLIKTRGQQVTLSCSPISGHRSVSWYQQTPGQGLQFLFEYFSETQRNKGNFPGRFSGRQFSNSRSEMNVSTLELGDSALYLCASSLGLSGLSYEQYFGPGTRLTVT.

The rearrangement joins TRBV30 to TRBJ1-1, with D perhaps TRBD1 (5 bases). This CDR3 spans 13 amino acids. V dropped 0 bases and J dropped 1 base, with 6 bases sitting between them. Germline V gene sequence: CDR1 GTSNPN, CDR2 SVGIG (reference sequence). CDR3 residues: CAWSVRGNTEAFF. CDR3 DNA sequence: TGTGCCTGGAGTGTAAGGGGGAACACTGAAGCTTTCTTT.

This sequence joins TRBV6-5 and TRBJ1-4; D perhaps matches TRBD1 (6 bases). This CDR3 is built from 16 residues. V was cut by 0 bases and J by 7 bases, with 15 bases left in between. Germline-derived CDR1 and CDR2 are MNHEY and SVGAGI. CDR3 residues: CASSYSIGGGLEKLFF. The CDR3 nucleotides read TGTGCCAGCAGTTACTCGATAGGCGGGGGGCTTGAAAAACTGTTTTTT.

The CDR3 DNA is TGTGCCAGCAGCCCCGGGACAGGGGCTTTTCAGCCCCAGCATTTT. It specifies CASSPGTGAFQPQHF. This sequence joins TRBV6-5 and TRBJ1-5; 10 bases are shared with TRBD1. This CDR3 comprises 15 residues. Germline V gives CDR1 MNHEY, CDR2 SVGAGI. V lost 6 bases and J lost 6; bases outside the gene matches: 8.